The next 8 T cell receptor beta chains were all read from a single sample in a study of cytomegalovirus exposure and HLA in healthy donors (dated by TCRdb to about 2017). Libraries were made using the immunoSEQ multiplex PCR assay. For the multiplex PCR, a mixture combining 60 forward primers for TCR Vbeta segments and 13 reverse primers for TCR Jbeta segments was used. TCRdb retrieved this table from immuneACCESS and kept in-frame rearrangements only. Not all clones are present; in checked studies, unresolved V genes account for under half, and no reason is known for the remainder. This sample lists a few hundred thousand clones; 85% to 90% were detected once. The ten largest account for 0.9% to 1.1% of the sample. Source material: PBMCs. These receptor sequences come from a woman aged 18-35 years in good health and CMV-seronegative.

In its sample, this clone was seen a few times. The chain is built from TRBV7-9 and TRBJ2-7; a weak D match, TRBD2 (6 bases). CDR3 length: 14 amino acids. The germline V gene has CDR1 SEHNR and CDR2 FQNEAQ (reference sequence). V lost 1 base, J lost 6 bases, and 13 bases lay in between. Here the CDR3 DNA reads TGTGCCAGCAGCTTAGTGGGGGGAGGTGGCGAGCAGTACTTC. Its translation: CASSLVGGGGEQYF.

In this sample, this clone turned up a few times. Other DNA variants within this sample encode the same CDR3. V and J are TRBV7-9 and TRBJ2-3, with D uncertain. The CDR3 spans 12 residues. Trimming pared 5 bases from V and 0 bases from J, leaving 3 bases between. The V gene's germline CDR1 is SEHNR and CDR2 FQNEAQ (reference sequence). In nucleotides, the CDR3 is TGTGCCAGCAGCCTGAGCACAGATACGCAGTATTTT. Translated, it gives CASSLSTDTQYF.

The genes are TRBV5-1 and TRBJ1-2, with D maybe TRBD1 (6 bases). Germline values: CDR1 SGHRS, CDR2 YFSETQ. V was trimmed by 3 bases and J by 3 bases, leaving 12 bases between them. The CDR3 is 14 amino acids. The CDR3 protein is CASSSEQGYYGYTF. The CDR3 bases are TGCGCCAGCAGCTCCGAACAGGGTTACTATGGCTACACCTTC.

The V call is TRBV6-5, the J call TRBJ1-4, with a tentative D call TRBD1 (5 bases). The CDR3 has 14 residues. V lost 2 bases, J lost 8 bases, and 12 bases lay in between. Germline CDR1 is MNHEY and CDR2 is SVGAGI. The CDR3 is CASSYGQGGEKLFF. The CDR3 DNA follows: TGTGCCAGCAGTTACGGGCAGGGTGGGGAAAAACTGTTTTTT.

This chain joins TRBV5-1 and TRBJ2-5; 7 positions agree with TRBD2. With 0 bases clipped from V and 1 base from J, the junction kept 6 bases outside the gene matches. Per germline, CDR1 SGHRS and CDR2 YFSETQ. CDR3 length: 16 amino acids. CDR3 in amino acids: CASSLGVSGTQETQYF. The CDR3 DNA reads as TGCGCCAGCAGCTTGGGTGTAAGCGGGACCCAAGAGACCCAGTACTTC.

This clone appeared a single time. V is TRBV2 and J is TRBJ2-1, with no clear D. The length of the CDR3 is 13 residues. CDR1 SNHLY and CDR2 FYNNEI come from the germline V gene. Trimming removed 7 bases from V and 6 bases from J, with 13 bases in between. In nucleotides, the CDR3 is TGTGCCAGCATCCCCGCGAGGCTCAATGAGCAGTTCTTC. The encoded protein is CASIPARLNEQFF.

This rearrangement joins TRBV5-4 to TRBJ2-7; a weak D match, TRBD1 (6 bases). Between the trimmed V and J ends, which lost 5 bases and 1 base, there was a span of 10 bases. Germline loops: CDR1 SGHNT, CDR2 YYREEE (reference sequence). This CDR3 has 13 amino acids. The DNA for the CDR3 is TGTGCCAGCAGAAGGGGGAATTCCTACGAGCAGTACTTC. Protein sequence: CASRRGNSYEQYF.

The count of this clone is one. This chain joins TRBV7-9 and TRBJ2-1, with 11 nucleotides matching TRBD2. The CDR3 loop spans 14 amino acids. With V trimmed by 5 bases and J by 9 bases, 6 bases remained unmatched. The germline V gene encodes CDR1 SEHNR and CDR2 FQNEAQ (reference sequence). CDR3 region: CASSEGLAAVEQFF. CDR3 coding DNA: TGTGCCAGCAGCGAGGGACTAGCGGCTGTTGAGCAGTTCTTC.